The T cell receptor beta chain under discussion was sequenced for a study of T cells in Graves' hyperthyroidism and ophthalmopathy. RNA transcripts yielded amplified TCR beta CDR3 regions. Primed by the HTBI set, a first-round RT-PCR was run on the TCR CDR3. TCRdb processed the multiplex PCR reads anew with MiXCR; each CDR3 protein has one entry. This table holds around 570,000 distinct CDR3 sequences, around 20% found once. The CDR3 loop spans 15 amino acids. V gave up 3 bases and J gave up 0 bases, with 12 bases separating them. The genes are TRBV12-3 or TRBV12-4 and TRBJ2-7; the D gene is possibly TRBD1 (6 bases). This receptor was taken from a man in his forties with Graves' ophthalmopathy. Sequencing input: blood. The CDR3 reads CASSFSRGSSYEQYF. CDR3 nucleotides: TGTGCCAGCAGTTTCTCCAGGGGAAGCTCCTACGAGCAGTACTTC.